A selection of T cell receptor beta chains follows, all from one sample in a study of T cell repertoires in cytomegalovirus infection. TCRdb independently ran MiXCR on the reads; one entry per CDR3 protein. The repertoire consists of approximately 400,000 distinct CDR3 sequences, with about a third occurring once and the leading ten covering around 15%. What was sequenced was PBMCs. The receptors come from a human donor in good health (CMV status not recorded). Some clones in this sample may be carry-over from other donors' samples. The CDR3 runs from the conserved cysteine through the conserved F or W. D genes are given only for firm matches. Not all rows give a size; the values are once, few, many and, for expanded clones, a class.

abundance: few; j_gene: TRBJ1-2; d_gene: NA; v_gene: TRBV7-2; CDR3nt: TGTGCCAGCAGCTTAGGGGGGGCGGGGCAGGGCTACACCTTC; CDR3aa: CASSLGGAGQGYTF
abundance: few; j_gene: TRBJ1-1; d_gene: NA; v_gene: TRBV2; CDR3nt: TGTGCCAGCAGTCACTCAGAATCTCTCCGAGCTTTCTTT; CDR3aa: CASSHSESLRAFF
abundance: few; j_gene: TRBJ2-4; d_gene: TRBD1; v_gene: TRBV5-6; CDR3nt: TGTGCCAGCAGCTTGACCGGGACAGGGAAAAACATTCAGTACTTC; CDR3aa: CASSLTGTGKNIQYF
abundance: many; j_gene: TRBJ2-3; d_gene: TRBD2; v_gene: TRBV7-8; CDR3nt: TGTGCCAGCAGCCCGGGACTAGCGGGGGCAACTACAGATACGCAGTATTTT; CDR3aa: CASSPGLAGATTDTQYF
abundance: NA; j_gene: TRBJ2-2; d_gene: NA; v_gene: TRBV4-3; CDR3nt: TGCGCCAGCAGTCCCAAACGTCAGGGGAACACCGGGGAGCTGTTTTTT; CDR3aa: CASSPKRQGNTGELFF
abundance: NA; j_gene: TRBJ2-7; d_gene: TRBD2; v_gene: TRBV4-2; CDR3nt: TGTGCCAGCAGCCTCAGACCTCCTAGCGGGGGTGTCTACGAGCAGTACTTC; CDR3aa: CASSLRPPSGGVYEQYF
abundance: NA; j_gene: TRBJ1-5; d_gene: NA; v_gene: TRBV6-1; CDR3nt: TGTGCCAGCAGTGAGACAAGTCAGCCCCAGCATTTT; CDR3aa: CASSETSQPQHF
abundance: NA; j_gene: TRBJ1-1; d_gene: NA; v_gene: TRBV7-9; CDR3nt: TGTGCCAGCATCTTTAACACTGAAGCTGTCTTT; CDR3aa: CASIFNTEAVF
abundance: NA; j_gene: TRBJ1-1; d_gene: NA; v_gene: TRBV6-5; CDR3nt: TGTGCCAGCATGAGGGGCAGGAACACTGAAGCTTTCTTT; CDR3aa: CASMRGRNTEAFF
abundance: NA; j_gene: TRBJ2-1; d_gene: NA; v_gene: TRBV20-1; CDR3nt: TGCAGTGCTAGAGAGATTGGGATCTCTAGGAATGAGCAGTTCTTC; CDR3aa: CSAREIGISRNEQFF
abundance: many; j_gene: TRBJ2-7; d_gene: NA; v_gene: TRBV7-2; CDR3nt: TGTGCCAGCAGCTTAGATTTCTACGGGAATTACGAGCAGTACTTC; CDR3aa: CASSLDFYGNYEQYF
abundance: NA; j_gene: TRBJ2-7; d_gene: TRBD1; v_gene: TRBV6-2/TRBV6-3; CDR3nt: TGTGCCAGCAGACTTTACCGGGACAGCCACTACGAGCAGTACTTC; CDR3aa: CASRLYRDSHYEQYF
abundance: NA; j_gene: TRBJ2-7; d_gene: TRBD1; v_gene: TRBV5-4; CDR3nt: TGTGCCAGCAGCACCGAACGACAGGGGCCGTACGAGCAGTACTTC; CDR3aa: CASSTERQGPYEQYF
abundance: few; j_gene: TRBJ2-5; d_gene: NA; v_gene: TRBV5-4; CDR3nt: TGTGCCAGCAGCTTGGCCAGGCTGGATGAGACCCAGTACTTC; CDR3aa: CASSLARLDETQYF
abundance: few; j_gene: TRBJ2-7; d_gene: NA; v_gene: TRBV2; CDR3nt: TGTGCCAGCGGTAGGACGGGAAACTACGAGCAGTACTTC; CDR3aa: CASGRTGNYEQYF
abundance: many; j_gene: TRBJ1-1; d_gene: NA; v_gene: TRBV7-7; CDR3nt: TGTGCTAGCAGCCGGGACACCCTCTCAGAAGCTTTCTTT; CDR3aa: CASSRDTLSEAFF
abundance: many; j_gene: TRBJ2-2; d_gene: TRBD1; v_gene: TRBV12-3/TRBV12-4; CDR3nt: TGTGCCAGCAGACCACGACAGGGCAGGGCCGGGGAGCTGTTTTTT; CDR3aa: CASRPRQGRAGELFF
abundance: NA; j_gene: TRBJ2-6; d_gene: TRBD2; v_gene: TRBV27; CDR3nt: TGTGCCACCGGGACTACCTTGTCTGGGGCCAACGTCCTGACTTTC; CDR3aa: CATGTTLSGANVLTF
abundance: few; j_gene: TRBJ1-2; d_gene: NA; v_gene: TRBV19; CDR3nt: TGTGCCAGTAGTGAAAAAACAGGGTTCTATGGCTACACCTTC; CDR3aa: CASSEKTGFYGYTF
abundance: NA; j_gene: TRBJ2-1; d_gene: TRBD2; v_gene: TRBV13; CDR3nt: TGTGCCAGCAGCTGGACTAGCGGGGACTACAATGAGCAGTTCTTC; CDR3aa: CASSWTSGDYNEQFF